This T cell receptor (beta chain) was captured in a study of early T cells in non-severe SARS-CoV-2 infection. Whole-study context: Sequenced material consisted of bulk RNA (from unsorted whole blood), and chains were unpaired.

In its sample, this clonotype was seen many times. Its antigen is as yet unknown. Individual cDNA molecules carried attached unique molecular identifiers. One entry per CDR3 protein, called by TCRdb with MiXCR from the 5' RACE reads. This repertoire shows about 64,000 distinct CDR3 sequences, less than 5% found once; its top ten account for 4.9%. Findings of the study overall: Sequences matched to VDJdb favored anti-spike CD8 responses, while private and CD4 specificities were missed.

Germline-derived CDR1 and CDR2 are DFQATT and SNEGSKA (reference sequence). The CDR3 has 14 amino acids. Trimming cost V 6 bases and J 3 bases, with 15 bases left between them. The sequenced material came from whole blood. V usage is TRBV20-1 and J usage is TRBJ2-1, with D perhaps being TRBD1 or TRBD2 (6 bases each). The source is an adult who was a healthcare worker with PCR-confirmed SARS-CoV-2 infection or an uninfected control (not recorded which). CDR3 sequence reads: CSAPSGAGYNEQFF. The CDR3 nucleotides read TGCAGTGCCCCATCGGGGGCAGGCTACAATGAGCAGTTCTTC.